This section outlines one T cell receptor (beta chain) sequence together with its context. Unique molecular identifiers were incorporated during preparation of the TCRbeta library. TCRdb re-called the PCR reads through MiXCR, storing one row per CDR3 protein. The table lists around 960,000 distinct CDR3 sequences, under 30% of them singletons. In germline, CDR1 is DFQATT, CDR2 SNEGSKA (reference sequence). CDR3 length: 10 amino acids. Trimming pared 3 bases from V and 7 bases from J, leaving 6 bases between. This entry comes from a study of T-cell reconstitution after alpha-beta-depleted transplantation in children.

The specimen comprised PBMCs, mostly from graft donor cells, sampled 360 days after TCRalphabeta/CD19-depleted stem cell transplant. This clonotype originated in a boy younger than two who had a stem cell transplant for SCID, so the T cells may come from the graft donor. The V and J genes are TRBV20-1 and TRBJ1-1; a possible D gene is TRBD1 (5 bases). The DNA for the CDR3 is TGCAGTGCTAGGGGGCTTGAAGCTTTCTTT. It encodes CSARGLEAFF.